Below, 8 T cell receptor beta chains from the same sample are listed, as sequenced in a study of blood T cell repertoires in COVID-19. Profiled with immunoSEQ multiplex PCR; TCRdb holds only in-frame clones, not every one. The profile shows approximately 350,000 clones, approximately 88% of them singletons. Sequencing was carried out using peripheral blood. The receptors stem from a woman in her twenties or thirties with COVID-19, enrolled during active disease.

The chain joins TRBV9 to TRBJ2-3, with D tentatively TRBD2 (5 bases). The CDR3 consists of 15 residues. V was shortened by 0 bases and J by 3 bases, with 11 bases between the two germline ends. In germline, CDR1 is SGDLS, CDR2 YYNGEE. Here the CDR3 DNA reads TGTGCCAGCAGCGTAGGGGGAGTAGGGACAGATACGCAGTATTTT. It yields the protein CASSVGGVGTDTQYF.

The CDR3 DNA follows: TGTGCCAGCAGCGTAGGACTAGCGCGCACAGATACGCAGTATTTT. Translation: CASSVGLARTDTQYF. The V call is TRBV9, the J call TRBJ2-3; 8 nucleotides line up with TRBD2. J was trimmed by 1 base and V by 0 bases; bases with no gene match: 1. Germline V gives CDR1 SGDLS, CDR2 YYNGEE. The CDR3 is made up of 15 amino acids.

V is TRBV7-2 and J is TRBJ1-5; unclear D gene. The length of the CDR3 is 12 residues. Trimming took 3 bases from V and 4 from J, leaving 4 bases between them. Per germline, CDR1 SGHTA and CDR2 FQGNSA. The DNA for the CDR3 is TGTGCCAGCAGCTTTCTTAATCAGCCCCAGCATTTT. Translating gives CASSFLNQPQHF.

The chain uses TRBV19 and TRBJ2-1; D possibly corresponds to TRBD1 (6 bases). Trimming took off 8 bases at V and 10 bases at J, with 21 bases between the two ends. The CDR3 runs to 14 residues. The V gene's germline CDR1 is LNHDA and CDR2 SQIVND (reference sequence). This chain's CDR3 is CASGAGASSGEQFF. CDR3 bases: TGTGCCAGTGGGGCAGGGGCATCCTCTGGGGAGCAGTTCTTC.

CDR3 in amino acids: CASSSEGVSTDTQYF. Here the CDR3 DNA reads TGTGCCAGCAGTTCTGAGGGCGTTAGCACAGATACGCAGTATTTT. J is TRBJ2-3 and V is TRBV7-2; weak D call: TRBD2 (5 bases). Germline loops: CDR1 SGHTA, CDR2 FQGNSA. The V and J ends lost 6 bases and 0 bases respectively, with 13 bases between them. The CDR3 loop spans 15 amino acids.

A single count supports this clone. The chain couples TRBV6-4 to TRBJ2-7; possibly TRBD1 for D (5 bases). The germline V gene has CDR1 MRHNA and CDR2 SNTAGT. This CDR3 is 17 amino acids long. Trimming cost V 1 base and J 3 bases, with 19 bases left between them. The CDR3 is CASSDFMARVFHYEQYV. The CDR3, as DNA: TGTGCCAGCAGTGACTTCATGGCCAGGGTCTTTCACTACGAGCAGTACGTC.

The rearrangement links TRBV11-3 to TRBJ2-7; perhaps TRBD1 as D (6 bases). The CDR3 is made up of 15 amino acids. Germline V gene lookup returns CDR1 SGHNT and CDR2 YENEEA. V was trimmed by 4 bases and J by 2 bases, leaving 15 bases between them. This CDR3 reads CASSSGGQGPYEQYF. In DNA, the CDR3 is TGTGCCAGCAGCTCCGGCGGCCAGGGGCCCTACGAGCAGTACTTC.

The chain combines TRBV5-1 with TRBJ1-1; TRBD1 aligns across 8 bases. Germline CDR1 is SGHRS and CDR2 is YFSETQ. J gave up 5 bases and V 4 bases, and 4 bases lay outside the gene matches. The CDR3 has 13 amino acids. The CDR3 loop is CASSPGQGTEAFF. The CDR3 DNA sequence: TGCGCCAGCAGCCCTGGACAGGGTACTGAAGCTTTCTTT.